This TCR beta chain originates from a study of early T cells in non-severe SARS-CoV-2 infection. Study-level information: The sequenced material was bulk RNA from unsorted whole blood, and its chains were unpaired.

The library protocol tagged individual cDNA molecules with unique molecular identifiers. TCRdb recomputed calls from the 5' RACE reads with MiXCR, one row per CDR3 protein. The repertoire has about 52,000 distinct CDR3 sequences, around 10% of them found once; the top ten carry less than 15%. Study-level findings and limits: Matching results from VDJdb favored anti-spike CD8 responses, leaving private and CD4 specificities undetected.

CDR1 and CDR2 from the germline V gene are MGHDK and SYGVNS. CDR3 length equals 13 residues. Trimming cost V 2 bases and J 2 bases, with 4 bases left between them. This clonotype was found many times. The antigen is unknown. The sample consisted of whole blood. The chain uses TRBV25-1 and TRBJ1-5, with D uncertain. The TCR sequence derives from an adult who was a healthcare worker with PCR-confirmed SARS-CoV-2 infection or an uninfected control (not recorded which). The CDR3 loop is CASSEQGNQPQHF. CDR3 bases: TGTGCCAGCAGTGAACAGGGCAATCAGCCCCAGCATTTT.